This TCR beta chain comes out of a study of shared clonotypes between healthy human individuals. Study-level findings and limits: Owing to a small donor count, the genetic and exposure-history diversity represented was limited.

CDR3 length: 13 residues. Germline-derived CDR1 and CDR2 are SQVTM and ANQGSEA. V was pared by 7 bases and J by 6 bases, with 11 bases of the junction left unmatched. When replicate PCRs were run on unsorted PBMC, they used roughly 280 ng DNA, some 31,000 T cell genomes. TCRdb's table, derived via immunoSEQ multiplex PCR, lists solely in-frame clones and lacks some. The sample has around 530,000 clones, around 80% seen once. This clone was recorded only once. Its specificity is unknown. In unsorted samples, genomic DNA was obtained using approximately 100 million PBMCs. The TCR originated in a woman aged 40 to 49 in good health. Some clones in this sample may be carry-over from other donors' samples. Source material: PBMCs. This chain links TRBV29-1 with TRBJ1-1; 7 bases line up with TRBD1. DNA for the CDR3: TGCAGCGGTGTTAGACAGGGTACGTCTGAAGCTTTCTTT. Its protein is CSGVRQGTSEAFF.